Listed below are T cell receptor beta chains from one sample, sequenced in a study of T cell repertoires in cytomegalovirus infection. TCRdb re-derived calls from the reads in MiXCR, one entry per CDR3 protein. The table has roughly 500,000 distinct CDR3 sequences, 15% to 20% seen once; the top ten hold about 24%. The sequencing input was CD8+ T cells from PBMCs. The source is a human donor in good health (CMV status not recorded). Some clones in this sample may be carry-over from other donors' samples. Both conserved end residues are part of each CDR3. The order of the fields is CDR3 protein, CDR3 DNA, clone size, V gene, D gene, J gene. A D gene is named only where the DNA matches it firmly. Clone size appears in some rows only: once, few, many, or a class for an expanded clone.

CASSRPMIAGAVNEQFF | TGTGCCAGCAGTCGCCCGATGATAGCGGGAGCAGTCAATGAGCAGTTCTTC | - | TRBV28 | TRBD2 | TRBJ2-1
CASSLDEYLNTEAFF | TGTGCCAGCAGCTTAGATGAGTATTTGAACACTGAAGCTTTCTTT | many | TRBV7-9 | - | TRBJ1-1
CASSSTGGSTDTQYF | TGTGCCAGCAGCTCCACAGGGGGAAGCACAGATACGCAGTATTTT | many | TRBV7-6 | TRBD1 | TRBJ2-3
CASSLSGSINQPQHF | TGTGCCAGCAGCTTATCCGGGTCAATCAATCAGCCCCAGCATTTT | many | TRBV7-2 | - | TRBJ1-5
CASSLPAGGADTQYF | TGTGCCAGCAGTTTACCGGCGGGAGGGGCAGATACGCAGTATTTT | many | TRBV28 | TRBD2 | TRBJ2-3
CASSEGGDTEAFF | TGTGCCAGCAGTGAAGGGGGGGACACTGAAGCTTTCTTT | few | TRBV6-1 | - | TRBJ1-1
CASTRGNEQYF | TGTGCCAGCACCCGCGGCAACGAGCAGTACTTC | - | TRBV27 | - | TRBJ2-7
CASSFRLAGTYTGELFF | TGTGCCAGCAGCTTTCGACTAGCGGGGACTTACACCGGGGAGCTGTTTTTT | many | TRBV7-6 | TRBD2 | TRBJ2-2
CASSLGGRIEAFF | TGTGCCAGCAGCTTAGGGGGGAGGATTGAAGCTTTCTTT | many | TRBV7-9 | - | TRBJ1-1
CASSLFGINTGELFF | TGTGCCAGCAGTTTGTTCGGGATCAACACCGGGGAGCTGTTTTTT | many | TRBV27 | - | TRBJ2-2
CASSFGLGHSNSGNTIYF | TGTGCCAGCAGCTTTGGGTTGGGACACTCGAACTCTGGAAACACCATATATTTT | few | TRBV5-5 | - | TRBJ1-3
CSADLEGASGVQADTQYF | TGCAGTGCTGACCTCGAGGGGGCTAGCGGGGTTCAGGCAGATACGCAGTATTTT | many | TRBV20-1 | TRBD2 | TRBJ2-3
CASSQRWPPYEQYF | TGTGCCAGCAGTCAGCGGTGGCCTCCCTACGAGCAGTACTTC | - | TRBV12-3/TRBV12-4 | - | TRBJ2-7
CASSPYRGLSYEQYF | TGTGCCAGCAGCCCTTACAGGGGCCTCTCCTACGAGCAGTACTTC | - | TRBV13 | TRBD1 | TRBJ2-7
CASSFRGGQPQHF | TGTGCCAGCAGTTTCCGCGGTGGTCAGCCCCAGCATTTT | - | TRBV12-3/TRBV12-4 | - | TRBJ1-5
CASSPRASKRTEAFF | TGTGCCAGCAGCCCACGGGCCTCAAAGCGGACTGAAGCTTTCTTT | many | TRBV28 | - | TRBJ1-1
CASINNRDNHNQPQHF | TGTGCCAGTATTAATAACCGGGACAACCACAATCAGCCCCAGCATTTT | many | TRBV19 | - | TRBJ1-5
CASSQVRRLVNEQYF | TGTGCCAGCAGCCAAGTGAGGAGGCTAGTAAACGAGCAGTACTTC | many | TRBV14 | - | TRBJ2-7
CASSLFWRIDEQYF | TGTGCCAGCAGTTTGTTCTGGCGGATCGACGAGCAGTACTTC | many | TRBV28 | - | TRBJ2-7
CASSIVQFYEQYF | TGTGCCAGTAGTATAGTTCAGTTCTACGAGCAGTACTTC | many | TRBV19 | - | TRBJ2-7
CASTPRGRTGTEFTDTQYF | TGTGCCAGTACCCCCCGCGGGCGAACCGGGACAGAATTCACAGATACGCAGTATTTT | - | TRBV19 | TRBD1 | TRBJ2-3
CASSFKPHPGELFF | TGTGCCAGCAGTTTTAAACCCCACCCCGGGGAGCTGTTTTTT | few | TRBV12-3/TRBV12-4 | - | TRBJ2-2
CASRTGDNEKLFF | TGCGCCAGCAGGACGGGGGATAATGAAAAACTGTTTTTT | - | TRBV5-1 | - | TRBJ1-4
CASNTGSNQPQHF | TGTGCCAGCAATACTGGGAGCAATCAGCCCCAGCATTTT | few | TRBV7-8 | - | TRBJ1-5
CASTWRVTLGNTIYF | TGTGCCAGCACCTGGAGGGTGACCCTTGGAAACACCATATATTTT | few | TRBV12-3/TRBV12-4 | - | TRBJ1-3
CASSGAVKNTGELFF | TGTGCCAGCAGTGGGGCTGTTAAAAACACCGGGGAGCTGTTTTTT | - | TRBV12-3/TRBV12-4 | - | TRBJ2-2
CASSRTQVGANVLTF | TGTGCCAGCAGCCGGACGCAGGTAGGGGCCAACGTCCTGACTTTC | - | TRBV3-1 | - | TRBJ2-6
CASSPLKTPTEQYF | TGTGCCAGCAGCCCGTTAAAGACCCCCACCGAGCAGTACTTC | - | TRBV3-1 | - | TRBJ2-7
CASSPPRRPNTEAFF | TGTGCCAGCAGCCCACCGAGGCGCCCGAACACTGAAGCTTTCTTT | many | TRBV7-2 | - | TRBJ1-1
CASSRGGPPEAFF | TGTGCCAGCAGTAGGGGGGGGCCTCCTGAAGCTTTCTTT | few | TRBV6-5 | - | TRBJ1-1
CASSFIAGGGYNEQFF | TGTGCCAGCAGCTTTATCGCGGGAGGCGGATACAATGAGCAGTTCTTC | many | TRBV7-6 | TRBD2 | TRBJ2-1
CASSVVGSGRQETQYF | TGTGCCAGCAGCGTAGTCGGTAGCGGACGACAAGAGACCCAGTACTTC | few | TRBV9 | - | TRBJ2-5
CASRPDPEAFF | TGCGCCAGCAGACCCGACCCTGAAGCTTTCTTT | - | TRBV10-2 | - | TRBJ1-1
CATSDSGAGAFF | TGTGCCACCAGTGATTCGGGGGCAGGAGCTTTCTTT | few | TRBV24-1 | - | TRBJ1-1
CSVSLEYGYTF | TGCAGCGTCTCCTTGGAGTATGGCTACACCTTC | - | TRBV29-1 | - | TRBJ1-2
CASSGRVSEQFF | TGTGCCAGCAGTGGGCGGGTGAGTGAGCAGTTCTTC | many | TRBV6-1 | - | TRBJ2-1
CASKVSGGRGEQFF | TGCGCCAGCAAAGTTAGCGGGGGGCGGGGTGAGCAGTTCTTC | - | TRBV5-1 | TRBD2 | TRBJ2-1
CSARGVRDNEQFF | TGCAGTGCTAGGGGGGTTCGGGACAATGAGCAGTTCTTC | - | TRBV20-1 | - | TRBJ2-1
CASSWGQGIDTQYF | TGTGCCAGCAGCTGGGGACAGGGGATAGATACGCAGTATTTT | - | TRBV5-6 | TRBD1 | TRBJ2-3
CASSLLIWSGRKYNEQFF | TGCGCCAGCAGCCTCCTAATCTGGAGCGGGAGGAAGTACAATGAGCAGTTCTTC | few | TRBV5-1 | TRBD2 | TRBJ2-1
CAIRRIRGTNTGELFF | TGTGCCATCAGGAGGATCCGGGGCACGAACACCGGGGAGCTGTTTTTT | many | TRBV10-3 | - | TRBJ2-2
CASTHDQGLYNEQFF | TGTGCCAGCACCCACGACCAGGGCCTATACAATGAGCAGTTCTTC | many | TRBV12-3/TRBV12-4 | - | TRBJ2-1
CASSSRDYANYNEQFF | TGTGCCAGCAGTTCGAGGGACTACGCTAACTACAATGAGCAGTTCTTC | - | TRBV27 | TRBD2 | TRBJ2-1
CSVSGLAEETQYF | TGCAGTGTGTCAGGACTAGCGGAAGAGACCCAGTACTTC | - | TRBV20-1 | TRBD2 | TRBJ2-5
CSARGRAGGVLTDTQYF | TGCAGTGCTAGAGGAAGAGCGGGAGGGGTATTAACAGATACGCAGTATTTT | - | TRBV20-1 | TRBD2 | TRBJ2-3
CATVGLFDYVNTF | TGTGCCACCGTCGGACTATTTGACTATGTCAACACCTTC | - | TRBV6-2/TRBV6-3 | - | TRBJ1-2
CSVEGLAERTDTQYF | TGCAGCGTTGAGGGACTAGCGGAGAGAACAGATACGCAGTATTTT | many | TRBV29-1 | TRBD2 | TRBJ2-3
CASSFQGQGFREQYF | TGTGCCAGCAGTTTCCAGGGACAGGGGTTTCGCGAGCAGTACTTC | many | TRBV28 | TRBD1 | TRBJ2-7
CASSMWAGGLNEQYF | TGTGCCAGTAGTATGTGGGCAGGGGGCCTAAACGAGCAGTACTTC | few | TRBV19 | TRBD1 | TRBJ2-7
CATSRGSLGFRGSPLHF | TGTGCCACCAGCAGAGGAAGTTTGGGATTCAGGGGGTCACCCCTCCACTTT | few | TRBV15 | TRBD1 | TRBJ1-6
CAWSGGADEQFF | TGTGCCTGGAGTGGAGGGGCGGATGAGCAGTTCTTC | - | TRBV30 | - | TRBJ2-1
CASGAEIYNEQFF | TGTGCCAGCGGGGCCGAGATTTACAATGAGCAGTTCTTC | many | TRBV7-9 | - | TRBJ2-1